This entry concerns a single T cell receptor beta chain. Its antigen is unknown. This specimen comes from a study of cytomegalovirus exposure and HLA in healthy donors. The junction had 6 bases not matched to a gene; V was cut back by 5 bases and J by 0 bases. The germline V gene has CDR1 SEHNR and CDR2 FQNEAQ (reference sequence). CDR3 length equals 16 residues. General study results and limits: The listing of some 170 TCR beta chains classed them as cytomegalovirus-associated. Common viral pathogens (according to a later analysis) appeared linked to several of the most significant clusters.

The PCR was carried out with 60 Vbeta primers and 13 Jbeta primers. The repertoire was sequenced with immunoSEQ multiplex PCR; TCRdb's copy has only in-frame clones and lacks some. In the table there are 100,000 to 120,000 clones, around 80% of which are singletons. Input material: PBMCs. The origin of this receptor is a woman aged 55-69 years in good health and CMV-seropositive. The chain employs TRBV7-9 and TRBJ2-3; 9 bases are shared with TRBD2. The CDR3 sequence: CASSKDLAGSTDTQYF. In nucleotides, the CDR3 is TGTGCCAGCAGCAAAGATCTAGCGGGAAGCACAGATACGCAGTATTTT.